Below are 8 T cell receptor beta chains sequenced from a single sample in a study of CD8 T cells in Susac syndrome. When the RNA was reverse transcribed, random hexamers were used with an input of roughly 0.45 to 1 ug. TCRdb itself ran the immunoSEQ multiplex PCR reads through MiXCR, one entry per CDR3 protein. Of a few hundred thousand distinct CDR3 sequences in the sample, more than 80% are singletons; the top ten hold about 0.1%. Sequencing was performed on CD8+ T cells from PBMCs. The source of these receptors is a human donor with multiple sclerosis.

This chain uses TRBV29-1 with TRBJ2-7, with TRBD1 matching over 7 bases. The ends lost 4 bases at V and 3 bases at J; junction bases unmatched: 6. From germline, CDR1 is SQVTM and CDR2 ANQGSEA. There are 13 residues in the CDR3. The chain's CDR3 is CSVAVTGCYEQYF. CDR3 bases: TGCAGCGTTGCGGTGACAGGGTGCTACGAGCAGTACTTC.

The chain uses TRBV27 and TRBJ2-2; D possibly uses TRBD1 or TRBD2 (5 bases each). The V gene's germline CDR1 is MNHEY and CDR2 SMNVEV (reference sequence). The CDR3 loop spans 17 amino acids. The V end was cut by 5 bases, the J end by 0 bases, with 16 bases between. The CDR3 DNA is TGTGCCAGCAGTCTCAACCCCGGGGCCCCGAACACCGGGGAGCTGTTTTTT. It is translated as CASSLNPGAPNTGELFF.

The chain carries TRBV20-1 and TRBJ1-3, with a tentative D call TRBD1 (5 bases). Germline CDR1 DFQATT, CDR2 SNEGSKA (reference sequence). V was shortened by 3 bases and J by 3 bases, with 9 bases between the two germline ends. The CDR3 covers 13 residues. The CDR3 DNA reads as TGCAGTGCTAGCTACCAGGGTGGAAACACCATATATTTT. Its translation is CSASYQGGNTIYF.

CDR3 residues: CSVCIGTEAFF. The CDR3 DNA reads TGCAGCGTTTGCATTGGCACTGAAGCTTTCTTT. The chain uses TRBV29-1 and TRBJ1-1; unclear D gene. Trimming shortened V by 5 bases and J by 4 bases, and 8 bases separated the two germline ends. Germline CDR1 SQVTM, CDR2 ANQGSEA. The CDR3 contains 11 residues.

V is TRBV3-1 and J is TRBJ1-2; D not certain. The CDR3 contains 14 residues. The V gene's germline CDR1 is LGHDT and CDR2 YNNKEL (reference sequence). V was cut by 4 bases and J by 7 bases, with 16 bases left in between. The DNA for the CDR3 is TGTGCCAGCAGCCTTGACTCATCCTCGGCTGGCTACACCTTC. This sequence encodes CASSLDSSSAGYTF.

This clonotype has only one observation. The V call is TRBV14, the J call TRBJ2-1, with D possibly matching TRBD2 (5 bases). Between the trimmed V and J ends, which lost 2 bases and 0 bases, there was a span of 8 bases. In germline, CDR1 is SGHDN, CDR2 FVKESK. The CDR3 covers 15 residues. This CDR3 reads CASSQRRSSYNEQFF. The CDR3 DNA sequence: TGTGCCAGCAGCCAACGGAGGAGCTCCTACAATGAGCAGTTCTTC.

This chain joins TRBV7-2 and TRBJ2-3; 7 nucleotides align to TRBD1. The CDR3 sequence is 19 residues long. Germline V lookup: CDR1 SGHTA, CDR2 FQGNSA. The V and J ends lost 0 bases and 0 bases, in that order; junction bases with no gene match: 12. CDR3 loop: CASSLAQFDRDRSTDTQYF. CDR3 DNA sequence: TGTGCCAGCAGCTTAGCCCAATTTGACAGGGACCGAAGCACAGATACGCAGTATTTT.

The rearrangement uses TRBV7-9 and TRBJ2-7, with a possible D match to TRBD2 (5 bases). The CDR3 contains 15 residues. V was trimmed by 3 bases and J by 3 bases, leaving 15 bases between them. The germline CDR1 and CDR2 sequences are SEHNR and FQNEAQ (reference sequence). In DNA form, the CDR3 reads TGTGCCAGCAGCTTTCGAGCGGATCTTGTCTACGAGCAGTACTTC. Protein product: CASSFRADLVYEQYF. The full variable domain, its missing parts supplied by reference TRBV7-9 and TRBJ2-7, is DTGVSQNPRHKITKRGQNVTFRCDPISEHNRLYWYRQTLGQGPEFLTYFQNEAQLEKSRLLSDRFSAERPKGSFSTLEIQRTEQGDSAMYLCASSFRADLVYEQYFGPGTRLTVT.